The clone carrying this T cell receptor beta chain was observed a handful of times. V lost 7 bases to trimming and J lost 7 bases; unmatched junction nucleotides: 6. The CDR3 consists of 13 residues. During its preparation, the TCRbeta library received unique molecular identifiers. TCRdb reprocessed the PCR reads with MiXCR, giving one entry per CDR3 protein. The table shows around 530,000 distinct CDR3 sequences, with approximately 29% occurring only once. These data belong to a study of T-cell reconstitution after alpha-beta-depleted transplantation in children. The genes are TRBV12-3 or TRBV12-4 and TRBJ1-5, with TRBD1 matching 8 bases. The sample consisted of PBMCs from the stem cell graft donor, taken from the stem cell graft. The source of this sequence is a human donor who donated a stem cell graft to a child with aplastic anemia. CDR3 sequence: CASKAGGVQPQHF. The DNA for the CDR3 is TGTGCCAGCAAGGCAGGGGGCGTACAGCCCCAGCATTTT.